This TCR beta chain was retrieved from a study of cytomegalovirus exposure and HLA in healthy donors. Broader study findings: The authors reported that TCR beta sequences could predict HLA-A and HLA-B alleles. These predictions were accurate for most subjects in the first cohort. As a later analysis revealed, most CMV-associated TCR beta chains appeared HLA-restricted. Sequencing artifact likely explains a cluster of highly shared sequence variants. Several top significant clusters appeared, in a later analysis, to be linked to common viral pathogens.

PCR employed 60 Vbeta and 13 Jbeta primers. Clones were read by immunoSEQ multiplex PCR, and TCRdb kept only the in-frame ones, dropping some. In the table there are under 150,000 clones, around 82% of which are singletons. With regard to this clone: Its target is unknown.

Trimming took 4 bases from V and 4 from J; bases not matched to a gene: 8. This CDR3 region has 16 residues. Germline CDR1 is SGHRS and CDR2 is YFSETQ. J is TRBJ2-2 and V is TRBV5-1, with 9 bases fitting TRBD2. Sequenced sample: PBMCs. This TCR was recovered from a man in his forties in good health and CMV-seropositive. CDR3 coding DNA: TGCGCCAGCAGCCCGTTAGCGGGGGCCCTCACCGGGGAGCTGTTTTTT. Translation: CASSPLAGALTGELFF.